This TCR beta chain is from a study of shared clonotypes between healthy human individuals. The V and J ends lost 4 bases and 8 bases respectively, with 20 bases between them. CDR1 and CDR2 (germline): MGHRA, YSYEKL. This CDR3 has 15 residues. Comments on this clone: Its antigen is unknown.

The study's findings and limits: Non-shared clonotypes had lower generation probabilities than clonotypes shared by all four sorted-subset donors.

Clones were read by immunoSEQ multiplex PCR, and TCRdb kept only the in-frame ones, dropping some. This repertoire shows about 2,500,000 clones, 90% to 95% found once; its top ten account for 0.11% to 0.15%. This chain connects TRBV4-1 to TRBJ1-2; perhaps TRBD1 as D (5 bases). The source is a man aged 18 to 29 in good health. Material: naive CD4+ T cells sorted from blood. Subset specified: CD45RA+ positively selected. CDR3: CASSRLTAGRDGYTF. CDR3 nucleotides: TGCGCCAGCAGCCGGCTAACTGCAGGGAGGGACGGCTACACCTTC.